Listed below are T cell receptor beta chains from one sample, sequenced in a study of tumor-infiltrating lymphocytes in localized non-small cell lung cancer. Using immunoSEQ multiplex PCR, the repertoire was profiled, and TCRdb retains in-frame clones only, with some absent. Of 9,500 to 15,000 clones in the sample, 75% to 90% were seen once. The sample was lung tumor tissue. The receptor source for this set is a human donor with non-small cell lung cancer. The CDR3 runs from the conserved cysteine through the conserved F or W. The order of the fields is V gene, D gene, J gene, clone size, CDR3 DNA, CDR3 protein. A D gene is named only where the DNA matches it firmly. The size of a clone is reported for some rows only, either as once, few or many, or as a class for expanded clones.

V: TRBV6-6
D: .
J: TRBJ1-4
size: few
DNA: TGTGCCAGCAGTTACGGCGGGGGCAGGGGTAATGAAAAACTGTTTTTT
CDR3: CASSYGGGRGNEKLFF

V: TRBV6-1
D: .
J: TRBJ2-7
size: .
DNA: TGTGCCAGCAGCCCACAAGGGGGGCCGTACGAGCAGTACTTC
CDR3: CASSPQGGPYEQYF

V: TRBV28
D: .
J: TRBJ2-5
size: .
DNA: TGTGCCAGCAGTCTGAGGGGCTGGGAGCAAGAGACCCAGTACTTC
CDR3: CASSLRGWEQETQYF

V: TRBV6-1
D: .
J: TRBJ2-6
size: .
DNA: TGTGCCAGTGAATTATCTGGGGCCAACGTCCTGACTTTC
CDR3: CASELSGANVLTF

V: TRBV19
D: TRBD1
J: TRBJ2-1
size: .
DNA: TGTGCCAGTAGATCCCAGGGGGCCAATGAGCAGTTCTTC
CDR3: CASRSQGANEQFF

V: TRBV10-1
D: TRBD1
J: TRBJ2-7
size: few
DNA: TGCGCCAGCAGTCCCCGGACAGGCGGCGAGCAGTACTTC
CDR3: CASSPRTGGEQYF

V: TRBV18
D: .
J: TRBJ1-2
size: few
DNA: TGTGCCAGCTCAGATGGACGGAACTATGGCTACACCTTC
CDR3: CASSDGRNYGYTF

V: TRBV2
D: .
J: TRBJ2-7
size: once
DNA: TGTGCCAGCAGTGAACAGGGGCCCTACGAGCAGTACTTC
CDR3: CASSEQGPYEQYF

V: TRBV5-5
D: TRBD1
J: TRBJ2-6
size: .
DNA: TGTGCCAGCAGCTTGCTCGCGGGACAGGCGACCTCTGGGGCCAACGTCCTGACTTTC
CDR3: CASSLLAGQATSGANVLTF

V: TRBV7-9
D: .
J: TRBJ2-3
size: .
DNA: TGTGCCAGCAGCTTGGCAGATACGCAGTATTTT
CDR3: CASSLADTQYF

V: TRBV5-3
D: .
J: TRBJ1-1
size: .
DNA: TGTGCCAGAAGATTTACAGGGCCGAACACTGAAGCTTTCTTT
CDR3: CARRFTGPNTEAFF

V: TRBV4-3
D: .
J: TRBJ1-2
size: .
DNA: TGCGCCAGCAGCCCCTATCCGACAGAAAACTATGGCTACACCTTC
CDR3: CASSPYPTENYGYTF

V: TRBV29-1
D: .
J: TRBJ2-7
size: .
DNA: TGCAGCGTCGGAGGGTTAATGGGTTCCTACGAGCAGTACTTC
CDR3: CSVGGLMGSYEQYF

V: TRBV18
D: .
J: TRBJ2-4
size: once
DNA: TGTGCCAGCTCACCAGTCCCGGTGATAGCCAAAAACATTCAGTACTTC
CDR3: CASSPVPVIAKNIQYF

V: TRBV5-1
D: .
J: TRBJ1-1
size: .
DNA: TGCGCCAGCAGCTTGGTCTCTGCCGACGCCGGGGCTTTCTTT
CDR3: CASSLVSADAGAFF

V: TRBV11-2
D: .
J: TRBJ2-2
size: .
DNA: TGTGCCAGCAGCTTTAATGGGGGGGAGCTGTTTTTT
CDR3: CASSFNGGELFF

V: TRBV5-6
D: .
J: TRBJ2-7
size: .
DNA: TGTGCCAGCAGCTTGCCGGGACATTTCGAGCAGTACTTC
CDR3: CASSLPGHFEQYF

V: TRBV11-3
D: .
J: TRBJ2-7
size: once
DNA: TGTGCCAGCAGCTCGGACCCCCAGAGCTACGAGCAGTACTTC
CDR3: CASSSDPQSYEQYF

V: TRBV19
D: TRBD1
J: TRBJ2-7
size: .
DNA: TGTGCCAGTAGAGGGACAGGGGGTTCCTACGAGCAGTACTTC
CDR3: CASRGTGGSYEQYF

V: TRBV5-1
D: .
J: TRBJ1-6
size: .
DNA: TGCGCCAGCAGCTTGGAGGGTGATTCACCCCTCCACTTT
CDR3: CASSLEGDSPLHF

V: TRBV4-1
D: TRBD2
J: TRBJ2-5
size: few
DNA: TGCGCCAGCAGCCAAGTAGTAAGCGGGGGGGCCGAGGAGACCCAGTACTTC
CDR3: CASSQVVSGGAEETQYF